This TCR beta chain was sequenced during a study of cytomegalovirus exposure and HLA in healthy donors. Study-level information: An earlier analysis found roughly 100 million unique TCR beta sequences from approximately 170 million T cells. Tens of millions of unique TCRs from HLA-typed donors were held in an early release of data. Study results and limitations: Looking again later, the authors saw that most CMV-associated TCR beta chains seemed HLA-restricted. In a later analysis, compared with equally common non-associated chains, HLA-associated beta chains were more expanded.

PCR used 60 Vbeta primers and 13 Jbeta primers. Clones were read by immunoSEQ multiplex PCR, and TCRdb kept only the in-frame ones, dropping some. The profile shows some 85,000 clones, approximately 80% of them singletons. Germline values: CDR1 GTSNPN, CDR2 SVGIG (reference sequence). This CDR3 has 14 amino acids. J gave up 8 bases and V 3 bases, and 9 bases lay outside the gene matches. As regards this clone: The antigen is unknown.

The sample taken for sequencing was PBMCs. The gene calls are TRBV30 and TRBJ1-1, with 10 bases matching TRBD1. This receptor was taken from a young man in good health and CMV-seronegative. CDR3 DNA: TGTGCCTGGAGGGTGCCGGGACAGGGGCCCGAAGCTTTCTTT. Translation: CAWRVPGQGPEAFF. The full variable domain, with the rest looked up from reference TRBV30 and TRBJ1-1, is SQTIHQWPATLVQPVGSPLSLECTVEGTSNPNLYWYRQAAGRGLQLLFYSVGIGQISSEVPQNLSASRPQDRQFILSSKKLLLSDSGFYLCAWRVPGQGPEAFFGQGTRLTVV.